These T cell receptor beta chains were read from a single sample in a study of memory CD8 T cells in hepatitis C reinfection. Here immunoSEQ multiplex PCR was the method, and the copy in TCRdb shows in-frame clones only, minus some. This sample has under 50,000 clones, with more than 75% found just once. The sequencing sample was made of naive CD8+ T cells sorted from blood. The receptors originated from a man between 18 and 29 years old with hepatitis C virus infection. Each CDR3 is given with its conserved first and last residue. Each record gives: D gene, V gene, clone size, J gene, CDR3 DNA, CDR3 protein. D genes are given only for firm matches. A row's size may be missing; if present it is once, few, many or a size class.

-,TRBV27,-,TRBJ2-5,TGTGCCAGCACCGCTATAAACAGTTTCGGAGAGACCCAGTACTTC,CASTAINSFGETQYF
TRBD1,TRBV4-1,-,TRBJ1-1,TGCGCCAGCAGCTTCGACAGGGGTGATACTGAAGCTTTCTTT,CASSFDRGDTEAFF
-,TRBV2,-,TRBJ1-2,TGTGCCAGCAGTGAAGCGCGTTCAGGCAGGGTCGATGGCTACACCTTC,CASSEARSGRVDGYTF
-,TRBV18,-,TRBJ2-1,TGTGCCAGCTCGCTAGAGGGAGGACAATACGAGCAGTTCTTC,CASSLEGGQYEQFF
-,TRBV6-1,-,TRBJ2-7,TGTGCCAGCAGTGTCGGAGGATCCTACGAGCAGTACTTC,CASSVGGSYEQYF
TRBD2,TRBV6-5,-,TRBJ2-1,TGTGCCAGCAGTTACTCTGGACTAGCGGGAGTAGGTGAGCAGTTCTTC,CASSYSGLAGVGEQFF
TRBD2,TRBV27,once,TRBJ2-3,TGTGCCAGCAGTTTGGGGGCTAGCGGGGATACAGATACGCAGTATTTT,CASSLGASGDTDTQYF
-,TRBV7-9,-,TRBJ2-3,TGTGCCAGCAGCCCGGGTACAGATACGCAGTATTTT,CASSPGTDTQYF
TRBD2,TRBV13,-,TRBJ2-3,TGTGCCAGCAGCCTGGGGCTAGCGGGAGGATCTAGCACAGATACGCAGTATTTT,CASSLGLAGGSSTDTQYF
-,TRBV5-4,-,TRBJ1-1,TGTGCCAGCAGCTTGGCCGAGGTCACTGAAGCTTTCTTT,CASSLAEVTEAFF
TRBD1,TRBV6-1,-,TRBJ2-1,TGTGCCAGCAGTCTTGGGACAGGGGGGAATGAGCAGTTCTTC,CASSLGTGGNEQFF
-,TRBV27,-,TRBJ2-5,TGTGCCAGCAGCCCGGACAGCCAAGAGACCCAGTACTTC,CASSPDSQETQYF
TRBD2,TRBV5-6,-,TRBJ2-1,TGTGCCAGCAGCCCGGGGACTAGTAGCTATGAGCAGTTCTTC,CASSPGTSSYEQFF
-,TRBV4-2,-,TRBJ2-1,TGTGCCAGCAGCCACGAAATCCAAGGGGATGAGCAGTTCTTC,CASSHEIQGDEQFF
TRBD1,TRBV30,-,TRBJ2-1,TGTGCCTGGAGTGGTGGACAGGGAGATGAGCAGTTCTTC,CAWSGGQGDEQFF
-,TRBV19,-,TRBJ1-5,TGTGCCAGTAGTATGTACGCTACCCTAAGCAATCAGCCCCAGCATTTT,CASSMYATLSNQPQHF
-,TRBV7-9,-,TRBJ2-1,TGTGCCAGCACCCCCCACAGTAGCTCCTACAATGAGCAGTTCTTC,CASTPHSSSYNEQFF
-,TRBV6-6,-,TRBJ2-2,TGTGCCAGCAGTCCCTTTCTAGGGGTTTGGACCGGGGAGCTGTTTTTT,CASSPFLGVWTGELFF
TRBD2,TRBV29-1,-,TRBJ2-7,TGCAGCGTTGTGACGGGGGGCTACGAGCAGTACTTC,CSVVTGGYEQYF
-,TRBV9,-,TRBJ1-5,TGTGCCAGCAGCGTAGAGGGGTTCGGTCAGCCCCAGCATTTT,CASSVEGFGQPQHF
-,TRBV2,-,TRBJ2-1,TGTGCCAGCAGTGAAGCAACAGGGTCCGATGAGCAGTTCTTC,CASSEATGSDEQFF
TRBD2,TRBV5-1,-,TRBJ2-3,TGCGCCAGCAGCTTGAATGGCGGGGGGGTGGATACGCAGTATTTT,CASSLNGGGVDTQYF
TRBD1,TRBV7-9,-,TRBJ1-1,TGTGCCAGCAGCTTAGCCCGACAGGGGCACACTGAAGCTTTCTTT,CASSLARQGHTEAFF
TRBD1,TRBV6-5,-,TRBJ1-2,TGTGCCAGCAGTTTTGGGACAGGGGGCCTCAGCTATGGCTACACCTTC,CASSFGTGGLSYGYTF
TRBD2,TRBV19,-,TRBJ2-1,TGTGCCAGTAGAAGCGGGGTCTCCTACAATGAGCAGTTCTTC,CASRSGVSYNEQFF
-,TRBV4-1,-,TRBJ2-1,TGCGCCAGCAGCCAAGATGGAGGGACCCCAACGGAGCAGTTCTTC,CASSQDGGTPTEQFF
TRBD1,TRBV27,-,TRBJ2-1,TGTGCCAGCAGTCCCGGGACAGGACTAAGGGATGAGCAGTTCTTC,CASSPGTGLRDEQFF
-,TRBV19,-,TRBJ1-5,TGTGCCAGTAGTACGGGGTTTAGCAATCAGCCCCAGCATTTT,CASSTGFSNQPQHF
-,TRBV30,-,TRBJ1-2,TGTGCCTGGAGGGACGGGAATAGGTATGGCTACACCTTC,CAWRDGNRYGYTF
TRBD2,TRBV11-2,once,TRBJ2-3,TGTGCCAGCAGCTTAGCGGGAGGGGTAGATACGCAGTATTTT,CASSLAGGVDTQYF
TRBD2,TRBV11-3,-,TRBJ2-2,TGTGCCAGCAGTGTTAGCGGGAGCACCGGGGAGCTGTTTTTT,CASSVSGSTGELFF
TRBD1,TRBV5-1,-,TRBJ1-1,TGCGCCAGCAGCCGTCGGACAGGGACTGAAGCTTTCTTT,CASSRRTGTEAFF
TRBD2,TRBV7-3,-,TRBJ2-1,TGTGCCAGCAGCCGGACTAGCGGCCACAATGAGCAGTTCTTC,CASSRTSGHNEQFF
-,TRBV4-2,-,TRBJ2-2,TGTGCCAGCAGCCAAGATATTGGCCCCACCGGGGAGCTGTTTTTT,CASSQDIGPTGELFF
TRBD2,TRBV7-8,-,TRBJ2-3,TGTGCCAGCAGCGTGACTAGCGGAAAAGATACGCAGTATTTT,CASSVTSGKDTQYF
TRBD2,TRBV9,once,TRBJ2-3,TGTGCCAGCAGCAGTAGGACTAGCGGGATTTTCACAGATACGCAGTATTTT,CASSSRTSGIFTDTQYF
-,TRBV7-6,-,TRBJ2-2,TGTGCCAGCAGCTTCTCAGCCGGGGAGCTGTTTTTT,CASSFSAGELFF
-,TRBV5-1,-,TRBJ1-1,TGCGCCAGCAGCTTGGATTTACGGGGGGTATCAATGAACACTGAAGCTTTCTTT,CASSLDLRGVSMNTEAFF
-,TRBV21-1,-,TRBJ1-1,TGTGCCAGCAGCAAAGAAATTGCGGACAGGGGGCGCGAAGGGACTGAAGCTTTCTTT,CASSKEIADRGREGTEAFF